This T cell receptor beta chain emerged from a study of OX40 agonist ivuxolimab in advanced cancers. Whole-study context: Ivuxolimab, an agonist antibody against OX40 (CD134), was given to patients. Of mixed ages from about 23 to 79 and averaging approximately 60 years, the group was almost 85% male.

Germline-derived CDR1 and CDR2 are MDHEN and SYDVKM. The junction had 4 bases not matched to a gene; V was cut back by 4 bases and J by 6 bases. CDR3 size: 13 residues. The repertoire was sequenced with immunoSEQ multiplex PCR; TCRdb's copy has only in-frame clones and lacks some. Of under 20,000 clones listed, 82% are singletons. Study-level findings and limits: Specificity for antigen went undetermined in the expanded peripheral T cells.

Notes on this clone: Its specificity is unknown.

Patients were ruled out by autoimmune disease history or systemic immunosuppression. The chain employs TRBV28 and TRBJ1-2, with 8 bases matching TRBD1. The source of this sequence is an adult with an advanced solid tumor such as melanoma, head and neck, liver or kidney cancer. The specimen comprised CD4+ or CD8+ T cells sorted from blood, sampled in a trial of the OX40 agonist ivuxolimab. CDR3 protein: CASSSGQGNGYTF. CDR3 coding DNA: TGTGCCAGCAGTTCCGGACAGGGAAATGGCTACACCTTC.